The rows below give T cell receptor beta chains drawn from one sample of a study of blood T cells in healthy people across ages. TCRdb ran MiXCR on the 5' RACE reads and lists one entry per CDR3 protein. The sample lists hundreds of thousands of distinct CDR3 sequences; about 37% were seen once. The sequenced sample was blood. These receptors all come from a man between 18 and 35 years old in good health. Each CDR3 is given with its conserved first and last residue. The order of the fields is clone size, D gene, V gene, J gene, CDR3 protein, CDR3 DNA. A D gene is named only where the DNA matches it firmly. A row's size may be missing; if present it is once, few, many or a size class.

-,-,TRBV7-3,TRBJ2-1,CASSQRFDEQFF,TGTGCCAGCAGTCAAAGGTTCGATGAGCAGTTCTTC
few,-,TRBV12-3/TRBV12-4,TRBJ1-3,CASSPAGSGNTIYF,TGTGCCAGCAGCCCCGCAGGGAGTGGAAACACCATATATTTT
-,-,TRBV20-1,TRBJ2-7,CSARAPDRQGYEQYF,TGCAGTGCTAGAGCTCCGGACCGGCAAGGGTACGAGCAGTACTTC
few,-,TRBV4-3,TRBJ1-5,CASSRHQWGDQPQHF,TGCGCCAGCAGCCGCCACCAGTGGGGGGATCAGCCCCAGCATTTT
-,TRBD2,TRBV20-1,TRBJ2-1,CSAPNPGGHTNYNEQFF,TGCAGTGCTCCAAACCCGGGGGGGCACACGAATTACAATGAGCAGTTCTTC
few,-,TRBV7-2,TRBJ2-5,CASSFDRFEETQYF,TGTGCCAGCAGCTTCGACAGGTTTGAAGAGACCCAGTACTTC
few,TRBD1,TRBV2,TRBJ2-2,CASRGGEVNTGELFF,TGTGCCAGCAGAGGGGGCGAGGTGAACACCGGGGAGCTGTTTTTT
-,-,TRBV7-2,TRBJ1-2,CASSSRGRYGYTF,TGTGCCAGCAGCTCGAGGGGCCGCTATGGCTACACCTTC
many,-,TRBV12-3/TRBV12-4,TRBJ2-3,CASSFLTGGTDTQYF,TGTGCCAGCAGTTTTTTGACGGGGGGCACAGATACGCAGTATTTT
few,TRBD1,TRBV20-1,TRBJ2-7,CSARSQGALDEQYF,TGCAGTGCTAGAAGCCAGGGGGCCCTGGACGAGCAGTACTTC
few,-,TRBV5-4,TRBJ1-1,CASGSGRGDTEAFF,TGTGCCAGCGGCTCCGGCCGCGGGGACACTGAAGCTTTCTTT
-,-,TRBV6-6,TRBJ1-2,CASSYHGEGDYGYTF,TGTGCCAGCAGTTACCACGGTGAGGGAGACTATGGCTACACCTTC
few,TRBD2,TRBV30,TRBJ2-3,CAWSGGLETDTQYF,TGTGCCTGGAGTGGGGGACTAGAGACAGATACGCAGTATTTT
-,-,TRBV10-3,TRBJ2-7,CAIRRYRDGESYEQYF,TGTGCCATCAGACGTTACCGGGACGGCGAATCCTACGAGCAGTACTTC
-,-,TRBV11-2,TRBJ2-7,CASSSNTGSSYEQYF,TGTGCCAGCAGCTCGAATACAGGATCTTCCTACGAGCAGTACTTC
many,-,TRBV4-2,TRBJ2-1,CASSRPPAGHNEQFF,TGTGCCAGCAGCCGTCCTCCGGCAGGGCACAATGAGCAGTTCTTC
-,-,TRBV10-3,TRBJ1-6,CAISGTRGNSPLHF,TGTGCCATCAGTGGAACCAGGGGAAATTCACCCCTCCACTTT
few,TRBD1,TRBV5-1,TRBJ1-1,CASSPGQGDLRGDTEAFF,TGCGCCAGCAGCCCGGGACAGGGGGACCTACGCGGTGACACTGAAGCTTTCTTT
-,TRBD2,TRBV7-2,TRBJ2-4,CASRVAGAQEQYF,TGTGCCAGCCGAGTAGCGGGAGCGCAGGAGCAGTACTTC
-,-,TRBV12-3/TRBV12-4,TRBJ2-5,CASSLEYVQETQYF,TGTGCCAGCAGTTTAGAGTACGTACAAGAGACCCAGTACTTC
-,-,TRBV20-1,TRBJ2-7,CSARGAGPYEQYF,TGCAGTGCTAGGGGGGCGGGTCCCTACGAGCAGTACTTC
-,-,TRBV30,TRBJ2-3,CAWSRRRSTDTQYF,TGTGCCTGGAGTAGGCGTCGCAGCACAGATACGCAGTATTTT
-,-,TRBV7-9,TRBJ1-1,CASSSLMNTEAFF,TGTGCCAGCAGTTCATTGATGAACACTGAAGCTTTCTTT
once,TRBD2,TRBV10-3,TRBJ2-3,CVISQGLAGDTQYF,TGTGTCATCAGTCAGGGACTAGCGGGAGATACGCAGTATTTT
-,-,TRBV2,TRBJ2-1,CASSVVRDNEQFF,TGTGCCAGCAGTGTAGTCCGGGACAATGAGCAGTTCTTC
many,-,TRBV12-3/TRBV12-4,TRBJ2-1,CASSLAATQFF,TGTGCCAGCAGTTTAGCGGCTACCCAGTTCTTC
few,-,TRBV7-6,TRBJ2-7,CASSLEDNFEQYF,TGTGCCAGCAGCTTAGAGGACAATTTCGAGCAGTACTTC
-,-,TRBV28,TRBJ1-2,CASTRGGLYTF,TGTGCCAGCACGCGAGGCGGACTCTACACCTTC
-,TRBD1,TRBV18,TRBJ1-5,CASSPERSGGSQPQHF,TGTGCCAGCTCACCGGAGCGATCAGGGGGTAGTCAGCCCCAGCATTTT
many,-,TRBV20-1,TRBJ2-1,CSPLLGGTEQFF,TGCAGTCCACTCCTAGGGGGAACTGAGCAGTTCTTC
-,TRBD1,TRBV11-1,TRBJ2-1,CASSPRDRVNEQFF,TGTGCCAGCAGCCCTCGGGACAGGGTCAATGAGCAGTTCTTC
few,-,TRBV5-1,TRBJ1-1,CASALRLNTEAFF,TGCGCCAGCGCCCTTCGATTGAACACTGAAGCTTTCTTT
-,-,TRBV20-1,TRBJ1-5,CSATPPGTRSNQPQHF,TGCAGTGCGACCCCCCCCGGGACACGAAGCAATCAGCCCCAGCATTTT
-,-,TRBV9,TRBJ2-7,CASSVEGGGYEQYF,TGTGCCAGCAGCGTAGAAGGGGGGGGCTACGAGCAGTACTTC
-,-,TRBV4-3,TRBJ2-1,CASSQRRTTYNEQFF,TGCGCCAGCAGCCAACGTAGGACGACCTACAATGAGCAGTTCTTC
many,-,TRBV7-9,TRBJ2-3,CASSSSFPADTQYF,TGTGCCAGCAGCTCCTCTTTCCCCGCAGATACGCAGTATTTT